This T cell receptor beta chain is drawn from a study of blood T cell repertoires in COVID-19. Study-wide context: Samples of COVID-19 (acute and convalescent) were obtained from the United States, Italy and Spain. PBMCs, B-cell-depleted T cells, or T cells were the source of the cDNA or gDNA that made up the material.

Original processing methods: Cell counts per sample came from amplifying reference gene primers. Clones were read by immunoSEQ multiplex PCR, and TCRdb kept only the in-frame ones, dropping some. V and J calls and clone size are given by that table; D and trimming were obtained from the DNA. Here the sample spans roughly 60,000 clones, more than 80% being singletons. In germline, CDR1 is SGHVS, CDR2 FQNEAQ. The V and J ends lost 1 base and 10 bases respectively, with 16 bases between them. This CDR3 is built from 15 residues. This TCR was recovered from an elderly man with acute or convalescent COVID-19. This chain links TRBV7-8 with TRBJ1-4, with D hard to call. Sequencing was carried out using peripheral blood. This CDR3 reads CASSLGRRGSGKLFF. The CDR3 region has the DNA TGTGCCAGCAGCTTAGGGCGTCGGGGAAGCGGAAAACTGTTTTTT.